Listed here are 8 T cell receptor beta chains from one sample, sequenced in a study of molecular identifiers for immune sequencing clone quantification. Via MiXCR, TCRdb re-called the PCR reads, giving one row per CDR3 protein. This sample has 60,000 to 70,000 distinct CDR3 sequences, with less than 20% found just once. The specimen sequenced was naive CD8+ T cells from blood, with Jurkat cell RNA spiked in. Sample subset: FACS-sorted CD8+CD4-CCR7+CD45RA+ naive T cells. The receptors were sampled from a human donor in good health. Some libraries in this study had Jurkat cell RNA spiked in.

This clonotype was picked up a small number of times. The chain combines TRBV28 with TRBJ2-1; D call uncertain. The CDR3 contains 17 residues. Trimming left V 6 bases short and J 1 base short, with 19 bases between. Looked up from germline, CDR1 is MDHEN and CDR2 is SYDVKM. CDR3 region: CASSIRALTPSYNEQFF. The CDR3 region has the DNA TGTGCCAGCAGCATCCGGGCCCTAACACCTTCCTACAATGAGCAGTTCTTC.

There are many counts of this clonotype. CDR3 nucleotides: TGTGCCAGCAGTCCTCCGGGACTAGCGGGAGTTAACAATGAGCAGTTCTTC. Protein sequence: CASSPPGLAGVNNEQFF. The chain is built from TRBV27 and TRBJ2-1; TRBD2 matches 14 bases. CDR3 size: 17 residues. Per germline, CDR1 MNHEY and CDR2 SMNVEV (reference sequence). V lost 5 bases to trimming and J lost 5 bases; unmatched junction nucleotides: 8.

This clonotype was seen ten or more times. The V gene is TRBV10-3, the J gene TRBJ2-6, with D tentatively TRBD1 or TRBD2 (5 bases each). The CDR3 has 16 residues. The germline CDR1 and CDR2 sequences are ENHRY and SYGVKD. Trimming left V 5 bases short and J 0 bases short, with 11 bases between. CDR3 residues: CAISPGPYSGANVLTF. The CDR3 nucleotides are TGTGCCATCAGTCCGGGACCCTACTCTGGGGCCAACGTCCTGACTTTC.

There are many counts of this clonotype. The J gene is TRBJ2-7, the V gene TRBV7-8, with 13 bases identical to TRBD2. Germline V gene data show CDR1 as SGHVS and CDR2 as FQNEAQ. The V and J ends lost 4 bases and 4 bases, in that order; junction bases with no gene match: 7. This CDR3 region has 16 residues. This chain's CDR3 is CASSSGLAGAPYEQYF. CDR3 in DNA: TGTGCCAGCAGCTCAGGACTAGCGGGGGCCCCGTACGAGCAGTACTTC.

Turning to this clonotype: This may come from a read error, since a much larger clone is one base off. This chain uses TRBV25-1 with TRBJ2-7; D is uncertain. The CDR3 runs 14 residues. CDR1 MGHDK and CDR2 SYGVNS come from the germline V gene. The CDR3, as DNA: TGTGCCAGCAGTGACCCTCTCCTAGGGCGCGAGCGGTACTTC. Its translation: CASSDPLLGRERYF.

This clonotype was recorded at least ten times. The chain couples TRBV4-3 to TRBJ2-1; D not resolved. Per germline, CDR1 LGHNA and CDR2 YSLEER. V dropped 2 bases and J dropped 4 bases, with 12 bases sitting between them. The CDR3 loop spans 15 amino acids. DNA of the CDR3: TGCGCCAGCAGCCAAACCTCTGACGGTTACAATGAGCAGTTCTTC. It translates to CASSQTSDGYNEQFF.

This clonotype was recorded many times. The rearrangement joins TRBV19 to TRBJ2-7, with TRBD2 matching over 11 bases. The germline CDR1 and CDR2 sequences are LNHDA and SQIVND (reference sequence). The V gene end was trimmed by 5 bases and the J gene end by 3 bases; junction bases not matched to a gene: 6. This CDR3 has 15 amino acids. The CDR3 loop is CASSLGTSGYYEQYF. Written as DNA, the CDR3 is TGTGCCAGTAGTCTGGGGACTAGCGGTTACTACGAGCAGTACTTC.

At least ten counts were recorded for this clonotype. The chain combines TRBV27 with TRBJ1-1; D is unresolved. From germline, CDR1 is MNHEY and CDR2 SMNVEV (reference sequence). CDR3 length: 13 amino acids. Trimming removed 5 bases at V and 2 bases at J, with 9 bases between. The CDR3 spells CASSLTINTEAFF. The CDR3 DNA sequence: TGTGCCAGCAGTCTAACTATCAACACTGAAGCTTTCTTT.